This paragraph covers one T cell receptor beta chain sequence. The sample belongs to a study of blood T cell repertoires in COVID-19. The assay was immunoSEQ multiplex PCR, and TCRdb's table has in-frame clones only and misses some. The data hold under 200,000 clones, with 82% observed a single time. In germline, CDR1 is MNHEY, CDR2 SVGAGI. The CDR3 extends over 13 amino acids. The junction had 4 bases not matched to a gene; V was cut back by 5 bases and J by 5 bases. The sequenced sample was peripheral blood. The rearrangement joins TRBV6-5 to TRBJ1-2; TRBD1 aligns across 8 bases. This sequence originates from a woman in her fifties or sixties with COVID-19, enrolled during active disease. The CDR3 region has the DNA TGTGCCAGCAGTCCGGGACAGGTGTATGGCTACACCTTC. Its translation: CASSPGQVYGYTF.